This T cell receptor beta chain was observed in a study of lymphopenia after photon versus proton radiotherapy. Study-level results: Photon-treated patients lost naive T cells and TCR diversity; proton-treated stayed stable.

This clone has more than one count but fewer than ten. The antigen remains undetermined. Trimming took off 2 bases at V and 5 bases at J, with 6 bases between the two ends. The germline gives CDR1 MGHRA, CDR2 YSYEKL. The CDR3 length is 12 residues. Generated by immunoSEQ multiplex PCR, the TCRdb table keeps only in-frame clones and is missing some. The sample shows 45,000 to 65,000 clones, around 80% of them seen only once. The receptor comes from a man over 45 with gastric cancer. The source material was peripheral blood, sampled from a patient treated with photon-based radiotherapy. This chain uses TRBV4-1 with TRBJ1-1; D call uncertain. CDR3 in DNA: TGCGCCAGCAGCCAACCCTGGACTGAAGCTTTCTTT. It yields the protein CASSQPWTEAFF.